The 24 T cell receptor beta chains presented below share a single source sample, sequenced in a study of blood T cell repertoires in COVID-19. Sequencing was performed with immunoSEQ multiplex PCR; in TCRdb, only in-frame clones are kept and a portion is missing. The sample carries around 12,000 clones, approximately 80% recorded once. Source material: peripheral blood. The receptors were gathered from a man aged 80 or over with acute or convalescent COVID-19.

The chain links TRBV19 to TRBJ1-5, with D unclear. The CDR3 covers 16 residues. CDR1 and CDR2 from the germline V gene are LNHDA and SQIVND (reference sequence). The V end was cut by 1 base, the J end by 1 base, with 11 bases between. As DNA, the CDR3 is TGTGCCAGTAGTATAGGCGCTCGACTGAGCAATCAGCCCCAGCATTTT. Its protein product is CASSIGARLSNQPQHF. Based on the CDR3 plus reference TRBV19 and TRBJ1-5, the full variable domain is DGGITQSPKYLFRKEGQNVTLSCEQNLNHDAMYWYRQDPGQGLRLIYYSQIVNDFQKGDIAEGYSVSREKKESFPLTVTSAQKNPTAFYLCASSIGARLSNQPQHFGDGTRLSIL.

The genes are TRBV13 and TRBJ2-3, with TRBD1 matching 7 bases. The CDR3 is made up of 15 amino acids. CDR1 PRHDT and CDR2 FYEKMQ come from the germline V gene (reference sequence). Trimming cost V 4 bases and J 4 bases; bases outside gene matches: 8. CDR3 coding DNA: TGTGCCAGCAGCTCCCGGACAGGTCTCCCAGATACGCAGTATTTT. It specifies CASSSRTGLPDTQYF. The whole variable domain, filled in from reference TRBV13 and TRBJ2-3, reads AAGVIQSPRHLIKEKRETATLKCYPIPRHDTVYWYQQGPGQDPQFLISFYEKMQSDKGSIPDRFSAQQFSDYHSELNMSSLELGDSALYFCASSSRTGLPDTQYFGPGTRLTVL.

The rearrangement uses TRBV28 and TRBJ1-2, with 8 nucleotides matching TRBD1. The V and J ends lost 4 bases and 4 bases, in that order; junction bases with no gene match: 14. The CDR3 sequence is 17 residues long. Germline lookup yields CDR1 MDHEN and CDR2 SYDVKM. CDR3 bases: TGTGCCAGCAGTTCTTGGACAGGGAGTACCCTAGGCTATGGCTACACCTTC. Translating it yields CASSSWTGSTLGYGYTF.

The gene calls are TRBV7-8 and TRBJ1-6, with 7 bases aligning to TRBD1. V shed 1 base and J 14 bases; nucleotides not matched to a gene: 11. Germline V CDR1 and CDR2: SGHVS, FQNEAQ. The CDR3 has 15 amino acids. The CDR3 nucleotides are TGTGCCAGCAGCTTAGTTCCCCGGGCAGGGGGGACCCTCCACTTT. It encodes CASSLVPRAGGTLHF.

The chain has TRBV12-3 or TRBV12-4 and TRBJ2-7; tentatively, D is TRBD2 (6 bases). CDR3 size: 12 residues. Between the trimmed V and J ends, which lost 5 bases and 2 bases, there was a span of 7 bases. DNA for the CDR3: TGTGCCAGCAGTGGAGGGACCTACGAGCAGTACTTC. This codes for CASSGGTYEQYF.

This clone appeared once. V gene TRBV5-6 combines with J gene TRBJ1-4; D gene uncertain. The CDR3 consists of 14 residues. V lost 1 base and J lost 4, with 8 bases in between. Germline lookup yields CDR1 SGHDT and CDR2 YYEEEE. CDR3 nucleotide sequence: TGTGCCAGCAGCTTGTCCGGAGATAATGAAAAACTGTTTTTT. It encodes CASSLSGDNEKLFF.

CDR3 sequence (DNA): TGTGCCAGCAGTCGGGACAGGGGTTACGAGCAGTACTTC. Protein product: CASSRDRGYEQYF. V and J are TRBV5-4 and TRBJ2-7; 10 nucleotides align to TRBD1. V gave up 5 bases and J gave up 4 bases; unmatched junction bases: 3. The CDR3 extends over 13 amino acids. Germline lookup yields CDR1 SGHNT and CDR2 YYREEE (reference sequence).

V usage is TRBV2 and J usage is TRBJ2-5, with TRBD2 matching 8 bases. Germline V gene sequence: CDR1 SNHLY, CDR2 FYNNEI. This CDR3 comprises 17 residues. The trim removed 7 bases at V and 4 bases at J, leaving 17 bases unmatched. The CDR3 nucleotides read TGTGCCAGCACCCCCAGCCGCGGAGCGGGGGTACGAGAGACCCAGTACTTC. Its protein product is CASTPSRGAGVRETQYF.

A single count supports this clone. The chain has TRBV7-6 and TRBJ2-5, with 14 bases aligning to TRBD2. The CDR3 length is 17 residues. The J segment lost 1 base and the V segment lost 4 bases, leaving 5 bases of the junction unmatched. CDR1 is SGHVS, CDR2 FNYEAQ, per germline. CDR3 sequence: CASSWAGTSGGQETQYF. DNA of the CDR3: TGTGCCAGCAGCTGGGCGGGGACTAGCGGGGGCCAAGAGACCCAGTACTTC.

The CDR3 nucleotides are TGTGCCAGCAGATTTACAGGGACGACATGGAATCAGCCCCAGCATTTT. Its protein product is CASRFTGTTWNQPQHF. The chain employs TRBV28 and TRBJ1-5; a weak D match, TRBD1 (6 bases). The CDR3 has 16 amino acids. Trimming stripped 6 bases from V and 4 bases from J, with 19 bases between. Germline CDR1 MDHEN, CDR2 SYDVKM.

The J gene is TRBJ2-7, the V gene TRBV3-1 (or the pseudogene TRBV3-2); TRBD1 agrees at 9 bases. The CDR3 runs to 14 residues. The V gene's germline CDR1 is LGHDT and CDR2 YNNKEL (reference sequence). V shed 4 bases, J shed 4 bases, and the junction held 5 bases outside the gene matches. CDR3 protein: CASSPRDRVYEQYF. CDR3 nucleotides: TGTGCCAGCAGCCCCCGGGACAGGGTATACGAGCAGTACTTC.

This sequence joins TRBV13 and TRBJ2-5; 9 bases align to TRBD1. This CDR3 contains 14 residues. The trim removed 5 bases at V and 5 bases at J, leaving 6 bases unmatched. Germline CDR1 and CDR2: PRHDT and FYEKMQ (reference sequence). The CDR3 loop is CASSIRTGVETQYF. For the CDR3, the DNA is TGTGCCAGCAGCATAAGGACAGGGGTGGAGACCCAGTACTTC.

This clone was counted ten times or more. This chain uses TRBV27 with TRBJ1-1, with a tentative D call TRBD1 (6 bases). This CDR3 spans 16 amino acids. Trimming cost V 5 bases and J 4 bases, with 20 bases left between them. CDR1 MNHEY and CDR2 SMNVEV come from the germline V gene (reference sequence). The CDR3: CASSNQGFRRSTEAFF. The CDR3 region has the DNA TGTGCCAGCAGTAATCAGGGGTTTAGGAGGTCCACTGAAGCTTTCTTT.

The V gene is TRBV6-5, the J gene TRBJ1-2; no clear D. The germline V gene encodes CDR1 MNHEY and CDR2 SVGAGI. V was clipped by 7 bases and J by 0 bases, with 12 bases between them. This CDR3 contains 14 residues. DNA for the CDR3: TGTGCCAGCACCTGGGCCGTTTCTAACTATGGCTACACCTTC. Translation gives CASTWAVSNYGYTF.

CDR3 nucleotides: TGTGCCAGCAGTTTAATGAGCAGGGGGGTCTATAATTCACCCCTCCACTTT. It is translated as CASSLMSRGVYNSPLHF. The chain recombines TRBV27 with TRBJ1-6, with 7 nucleotides matching TRBD1. CDR3 length equals 17 residues. Germline-derived CDR1 and CDR2 are MNHEY and SMNVEV (reference sequence). V lost 2 bases to trimming and J lost 3 bases; unmatched junction nucleotides: 7.

The rearrangement links TRBV9 to TRBJ2-2, with D maybe TRBD1 (6 bases). Germline CDR1 reads SGDLS; CDR2 reads YYNGEE. V was clipped by 2 bases and J by 5 bases, with 7 bases between them. This CDR3 spans 13 amino acids. Here the CDR3 DNA reads TGTGCCAGCAGCGTCGGGACAACCGGGGAGCTGTTTTTT. Its protein is CASSVGTTGELFF.

The genes are TRBV28 and TRBJ1-2; 10 bases line up with TRBD1. The CDR3 runs to 14 residues. J lost 1 base, V lost 5 bases, and 1 base had no gene match. CDR1 MDHEN and CDR2 SYDVKM come from the germline V gene. The CDR3 loop reads CASSDRGRNYGYTF. DNA for the CDR3: TGTGCCAGCAGTGACAGGGGGCGTAACTATGGCTACACCTTC.

In its sample, this clone was seen a few times. V usage is TRBV29-1 and J usage is TRBJ1-4, with no clear D. V lost 4 bases to trimming and J lost 7 bases, with 10 bases between them. The germline V gene encodes CDR1 SQVTM and CDR2 ANQGSEA. The CDR3 sequence is 12 residues long. CDR3 DNA: TGCAGCGTTGGAAGACGGGGTGAAAAACTGTTTTTT. This encodes CSVGRRGEKLFF.

The chain joins TRBV4-3 to TRBJ1-3; 7 bases are a match to TRBD1. The CDR3 covers 16 residues. V shed 0 bases, J shed 4 bases, and the junction held 6 bases outside the gene matches. CDR1 and CDR2 from the germline V gene are LGHNA and YSLEER. CDR3 amino acids: CASSQDPWTGGNTIYF. The CDR3 DNA is TGCGCCAGCAGCCAAGATCCGTGGACAGGCGGAAACACCATATATTTT.

The rearrangement links TRBV30 to TRBJ1-6; 8 positions agree with TRBD1. The V and J ends lost 1 base and 5 bases, in that order; junction bases with no gene match: 1. CDR3 length equals 14 residues. Per the germline V gene, CDR1 is GTSNPN and CDR2 is SVGIG (reference sequence). The CDR3 spells CAWSGGQDNSPLHF. CDR3 bases: TGTGCCTGGAGTGGGGGACAGGATAATTCACCCCTCCACTTT.

This chain links TRBV7-8 with TRBJ1-4; 8 nucleotides line up with TRBD1. This CDR3 spans 16 amino acids. V was clipped by 1 base and J by 4 bases; unmatched bases: 5. Germline V gene data show CDR1 as SGHVS and CDR2 as FQNEAQ. The DNA of the CDR3 is TGTGCCAGCAGCTTAGGCTCACAGGGGGGTAATGAAAAACTGTTTTTT. This encodes CASSLGSQGGNEKLFF. Supplemented by reference TRBV7-8 and TRBJ1-4, the full variable domain reads GAGVSQSPRYKVAKRGQDVALRCDPISGHVSLFWYQQALGQGPEFLTYFQNEAQLDKSGLPSDRFFAERPEGSVSTLKIQRTQQEDSAVYLCASSLGSQGGNEKLFFGSGTQLSVL.

The chain combines TRBV5-5 with TRBJ1-5; TRBD1 aligns across 9 bases. The V gene end was trimmed by 4 bases and the J gene end by 5 bases; junction bases not matched to a gene: 7. The CDR3 has 15 amino acids. Germline V gene lookup returns CDR1 SGHKS and CDR2 YYEKEE (reference sequence). The CDR3 DNA reads TGTGCCAGCAGCCACGGACAGGGGAGGGATCAGCCCCAGCATTTT. This gives the protein CASSHGQGRDQPQHF.

A note on this clone: The same CDR3 can be traced to other DNA sequences in this sample. The chain carries TRBV15 and TRBJ2-5; D may be TRBD2 (6 bases). Germline assignment: CDR1 LNHNV and CDR2 YYDKDF (reference sequence). The ends were cut back, 0 bases at V and 5 bases at J, with 7 bases in the middle. This CDR3 region has 13 residues. The CDR3 loop is CATSRDRGETQYF. In nucleotides, the CDR3 is TGTGCCACCAGCAGAGATCGGGGGGAGACCCAGTACTTC.

There are a few counts of this clone. The chain carries TRBV12-3 or TRBV12-4 and TRBJ2-3, with D possibly matching TRBD2 (5 bases). The length of the CDR3 is 12 residues. V was clipped by 6 bases and J by 6 bases, with 10 bases between them. The CDR3 protein is CASRWERDTQYF. CDR3 in DNA: TGTGCCAGCAGATGGGAGAGGGATACGCAGTATTTT.